These T cell receptor beta chains were read from a single sample in a study of technical replicates of blood from a handful of donors. Some clones are missing from TCRdb's copy, which holds only in-frame ones; the method was immunoSEQ multiplex PCR. The sample has under 95,000 clones; approximately 94% are singletons. Sequencing was done on a sample of T cells isolated from PBMCs. These receptors were taken from a human donor in good health. Each CDR3 is given with its conserved first and last residue. Fields, in order: CDR3 DNA, CDR3 protein, V gene, J gene, D gene, clone size. A D gene is named only where the DNA matches it firmly. Size tells how often a clone was seen (once, few, many) or the class of an expanded clone, and some rows leave it out.

CDR3nt: TGTGCCAGCAGCCCACTAGTAACCTACGAGCAGTACTTC; CDR3aa: CASSPLVTYEQYF; v_gene: TRBV2; j_gene: TRBJ2-7; d_gene: .; abundance: once
CDR3nt: TGTGCCAGCAGCAAGACAGGTAGCAATGAGCAGTTCTTC; CDR3aa: CASSKTGSNEQFF; v_gene: TRBV25-1; j_gene: TRBJ2-1; d_gene: .; abundance: once
CDR3nt: TGTGCCAGCAGCCAAGAGTGGACAGGGGGCGGCGAGCAGTACTTC; CDR3aa: CASSQEWTGGGEQYF; v_gene: TRBV4-2; j_gene: TRBJ2-7; d_gene: TRBD1; abundance: .
CDR3nt: TGTGCCAGCAGTAAACTCACTAGGAGCTCCTACGAGCAGTACTTC; CDR3aa: CASSKLTRSSYEQYF; v_gene: TRBV28; j_gene: TRBJ2-7; d_gene: .; abundance: .
CDR3nt: TGTGCCAGCAGTTTTAGCTGGACAGGGAGCTCCTACGAGCAGTACTTC; CDR3aa: CASSFSWTGSSYEQYF; v_gene: TRBV27; j_gene: TRBJ2-7; d_gene: TRBD1; abundance: .
CDR3nt: TGTGCCAGCAGTTTAAACAGGGTTGGGGCCAACGTCCTGACTTTC; CDR3aa: CASSLNRVGANVLTF; v_gene: TRBV28; j_gene: TRBJ2-6; d_gene: .; abundance: .
CDR3nt: TGTGCCAGCAGCCCGTGGACAGGGGAGGGCGAAAAACTGTTTTTT; CDR3aa: CASSPWTGEGEKLFF; v_gene: TRBV9; j_gene: TRBJ1-4; d_gene: TRBD1; abundance: .
CDR3nt: TGTGCCAGTAGCCGCCAAGCCCGCGCGGACTACAATGAGCAGTTCTTC; CDR3aa: CASSRQARADYNEQFF; v_gene: TRBV19; j_gene: TRBJ2-1; d_gene: .; abundance: .
CDR3nt: TGTGCCAGCAGTCCAAACGGTCAGCCCCAGCATTTT; CDR3aa: CASSPNGQPQHF; v_gene: TRBV28; j_gene: TRBJ1-5; d_gene: .; abundance: .
CDR3nt: TGTGCCAGCAGCCCCATAGTGGCGGAACCATTACATTTT; CDR3aa: CASSPIVAEPLHF; v_gene: TRBV7-9; j_gene: TRBJ1-5; d_gene: .; abundance: .
CDR3nt: TGTGCCAGCAGCATAGGAGGGAACGATGGCTACACCTTC; CDR3aa: CASSIGGNDGYTF; v_gene: TRBV5-5; j_gene: TRBJ1-2; d_gene: .; abundance: .
CDR3nt: TGTGCCAGCAGCCTATACACTGAAGCTTTCTTT; CDR3aa: CASSLYTEAFF; v_gene: TRBV7-9; j_gene: TRBJ1-1; d_gene: .; abundance: .
CDR3nt: TGCGCCAGCAGCCCCCCCATTGGCAATAATTCACCCCTCCACTTT; CDR3aa: CASSPPIGNNSPLHF; v_gene: TRBV5-1; j_gene: TRBJ1-6; d_gene: .; abundance: .
CDR3nt: TGCAGCGTTGCTCGACAGGTGCCCTACGAGCAGTACTTC; CDR3aa: CSVARQVPYEQYF; v_gene: TRBV29-1; j_gene: TRBJ2-7; d_gene: .; abundance: .
CDR3nt: TGCGCCAGCAGCTTGGACAGGTCTGAAGCTTTCTTT; CDR3aa: CASSLDRSEAFF; v_gene: TRBV5-1; j_gene: TRBJ1-1; d_gene: .; abundance: .
CDR3nt: TGTGCCAGCACATGGACAGGGGGAGACAATGAGCAGTTCTTC; CDR3aa: CASTWTGGDNEQFF; v_gene: TRBV28; j_gene: TRBJ2-1; d_gene: TRBD1; abundance: once
CDR3nt: TGCAGTGCTAGTGAACAGGAGCAGTTCTTC; CDR3aa: CSASEQEQFF; v_gene: TRBV20-1; j_gene: TRBJ2-1; d_gene: .; abundance: .